This T cell receptor (beta chain) came from a study of breast tumors, draining lymph nodes, adjacent tissues. Study observations and caveats: That most tumor T cells come from lymph nodes remained unproven. Findings are consistent with lymph node origin and intratumoral expansion of most tumor T cells. Compared with basal-like, luminal-like tumors shared significantly more repertoire with nontumor tissue. Tumors had less TCR diversity than lymph nodes, more than nontumor tissue.

MiXCR, applied by TCRdb to the multiplex PCR reads, yields one record per CDR3 protein. This sample yields 45,000 to 60,000 distinct CDR3 sequences, of which 23% are seen a single time; under 9.5% belongs to the top ten. In its sample, this clonotype was seen many times. Antigen: not known. Material for sequencing was breast tumor tissue. The sequence came from a female donor with breast cancer. Some clones in this sample may be carry-over from other donors' samples.

In DNA form, the CDR3 reads TGTGCCAGCAGCTTAGGGGCAGGGAGTGGTGGGGCCAACGTCCTGACTTTC. Protein product: CASSLGAGSGGANVLTF. V usage is TRBV7-3 and J usage is TRBJ2-6; the D call may be TRBD1 or TRBD2 (5 bases each). V shed 2 bases and J shed 3 bases, with 14 bases lying between them. CDR3 size: 17 residues. Germline V gene sequence: CDR1 SGHTA, CDR2 FQGTGA.